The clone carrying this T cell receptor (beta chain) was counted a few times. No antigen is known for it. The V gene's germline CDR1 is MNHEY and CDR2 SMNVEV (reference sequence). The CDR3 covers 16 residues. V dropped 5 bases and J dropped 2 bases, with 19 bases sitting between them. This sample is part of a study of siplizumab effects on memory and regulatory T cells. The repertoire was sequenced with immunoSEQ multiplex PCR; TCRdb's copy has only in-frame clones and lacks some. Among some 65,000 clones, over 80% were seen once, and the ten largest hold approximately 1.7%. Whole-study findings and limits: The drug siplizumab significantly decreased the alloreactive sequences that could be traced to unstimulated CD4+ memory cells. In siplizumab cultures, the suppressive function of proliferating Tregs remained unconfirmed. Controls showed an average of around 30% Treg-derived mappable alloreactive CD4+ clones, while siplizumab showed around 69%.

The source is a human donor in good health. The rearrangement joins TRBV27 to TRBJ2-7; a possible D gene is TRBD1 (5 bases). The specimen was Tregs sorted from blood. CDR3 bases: TGTGCCAGCAGTCCTAGGGCAGGGCCGGTCACCTACGAGCAGTACTTC. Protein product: CASSPRAGPVTYEQYF.